The 29 T cell receptor beta chains reported below all come from one sample, sequenced in a study of CD8+CD57+ T cells in acquired aplastic anemia. TCR beta VDJ and CDR3 were profiled, and genomic DNA was the template. TCRdb reprocessed the reads via MiXCR and lists one record per CDR3 protein. The top ten hold around 34% of the sample, which has more than 40,000 distinct CDR3 sequences, 55% to 75% seen once. The sequencing input was sorted CD4+, CD8+, or CD8+CD57+ T cells (not recorded which) from PBMCs. These receptors came from a human donor in good health, serving as a control.

The chain employs TRBV18 and TRBJ1-5; 11 bases agree with TRBD1. With V trimmed by 4 bases and J by 8 bases, 4 bases remained unmatched. Germline CDR1 reads KGHSH; CDR2 reads LQKENI. This CDR3 region has 14 residues. The CDR3 region has the DNA TGTGCCAGCTCACGGGACAGGGGGGTGAAGCCCCAGCATTTT. Translated, it gives CASSRDRGVKPQHF.

J is TRBJ1-2 and V is TRBV7-9; the D is unclear. Germline CDR1 reads SEHNR; CDR2 reads FQNEAQ (reference sequence). Trimming took off 1 base at V and 10 bases at J, with 13 bases between the two ends. The CDR3 runs to 13 residues. CDR3 DNA sequence: TGTGCCAGCAGCTTAGAAGTTGGACGGCCCTACACCTTC. It translates to CASSLEVGRPYTF. The entire variable domain, with the rest obtained from reference TRBV7-9 and TRBJ1-2, is as follows: DTGVSQNPRHKITKRGQNVTFRCDPISEHNRLYWYRQTLGQGPEFLTYFQNEAQLEKSRLLSDRFSAERPKGSFSTLEIQRTEQGDSAMYLCASSLEVGRPYTFGSGTRLTVV.

V is TRBV12-3 or TRBV12-4 and J is TRBJ2-7, with 10 bases aligning to TRBD1. This CDR3 spans 15 amino acids. V lost 10 bases and J lost 1; bases outside the gene matches: 10. CDR3 nucleotides: TGTGCCATCACCTACGACAGGGGGCTGTCCTACGAGCAGTACTTC. Protein: CAITYDRGLSYEQYF.

This clonotype was observed a handful of times. The CDR3 loop is CASSLGQIQETQYF. In nucleotides, the CDR3 is TGTGCCAGCAGCTTAGGGCAGATCCAAGAGACCCAGTACTTC. The rearrangement links TRBV7-2 to TRBJ2-5; D unresolved. V shed 1 base and J shed 1 base, with 7 bases lying between them. CDR1 and CDR2 (germline): SGHTA, FQGNSA. The CDR3 spans 14 residues.

This chain uses TRBV4-2 with TRBJ2-7; 16 nucleotides align to TRBD2. Germline-derived CDR1 and CDR2 are LGHNA and YNFKEQ. The V segment lost 5 bases and the J segment 4 bases; nucleotides outside the gene matches: 2. This CDR3 spans 15 amino acids. Written as DNA, the CDR3 is TGTGCCAGCAGCAAGGGACTAGCGGGAGGGTACGAGCAGTACTTC. Residues: CASSKGLAGGYEQYF.

A word on this clonotype: An end of the junction differs from the germline gene, which may be a read error. The chain joins TRBV10-3 to TRBJ1-1, with a tentative D call TRBD1 (5 bases). Germline V lookup: CDR1 ENHRY, CDR2 SYGVKD. The CDR3 has 13 amino acids. The CDR3 bases are TGTGCCATCAGTGAAGCGGACAACACTGGAGCTTTCTTT. Protein: CAISEADNTGAFF.

This rearrangement joins TRBV7-8 to TRBJ2-7, with D possibly called TRBD1 or TRBD2 (5 bases each). CDR3 length equals 14 residues. The germline gives CDR1 SGHVS, CDR2 FQNEAQ. V lost 3 bases to trimming and J lost 2 bases, with 11 bases between them. The CDR3: CASSFQGRTYEQYF. The CDR3 DNA follows: TGTGCCAGCAGCTTCCAGGGACGGACCTACGAGCAGTACTTC. Complete variable domain (other parts from reference TRBV7-8 and TRBJ2-7): GAGVSQSPRYKVAKRGQDVALRCDPISGHVSLFWYQQALGQGPEFLTYFQNEAQLDKSGLPSDRFFAERPEGSVSTLKIQRTQQEDSAVYLCASSFQGRTYEQYFGPGTRLTVT.

This clonotype was detected a few times. The J gene is TRBJ2-5, the V gene TRBV10-1; no clear D gene. V dropped 8 bases and J dropped 6 bases, with 13 bases sitting between them. The CDR3 length is 12 residues. Germline CDR1 WNHNN, CDR2 SYGVQD (reference sequence). The CDR3 DNA reads as TGCGCCAGCGTGGGGTTCGCGCAGACCCAGTACTTC. Its translation is CASVGFAQTQYF.

The chain links TRBV25-1 to TRBJ1-6, with a possible D match to TRBD1 (5 bases). The germline V gene encodes CDR1 MGHDK and CDR2 SYGVNS. This CDR3 contains 12 residues. V was trimmed by 6 bases and J by 10 bases, leaving 10 bases between them. The CDR3 protein is CASSLGVSPLHF. CDR3 nucleotide sequence: TGTGCCAGCAGCCTGGGGGTGTCACCCCTCCACTTT.

V is TRBV2 and J is TRBJ1-6; D perhaps matches TRBD1 (6 bases). Germline CDR1 SNHLY, CDR2 FYNNEI. CDR3 length: 14 residues. Between the trimmed V and J ends, which lost 8 bases and 6 bases, there was a span of 14 bases. The CDR3 protein is CASVETGFNSPLHF. CDR3 bases: TGTGCCAGCGTTGAAACAGGGTTTAATTCACCCCTCCACTTT.

This clonotype ranks as medium-sized (0.01 to 0.1%). The rearrangement joins TRBV9 to TRBJ2-5; D is perhaps TRBD1 (5 bases). The CDR3 sequence is 14 residues long. Trimming shortened V by 0 bases and J by 5 bases, and 11 bases separated the two germline ends. Germline V CDR1 and CDR2: SGDLS, YYNGEE. The CDR3 DNA reads as TGTGCCAGCAGCGTAGCAGGGTCAGGGGAGACCCAGTACTTC. Residues: CASSVAGSGETQYF.

This clonotype was observed once. The chain uses TRBV2 and TRBJ1-1, with 7 bases that match TRBD1. Unmatched junction bases numbered 5, after V lost 6 bases and J lost 7 bases. The CDR3 is made up of 12 amino acids. Per germline, CDR1 SNHLY and CDR2 FYNNEI. Written as DNA, the CDR3 is TGTGCCAGCAGCAAGGGACAGTATGAAGCTTTCTTT. Residues: CASSKGQYEAFF.

This chain uses TRBV19 with TRBJ1-2; D remains ambiguous. In germline, CDR1 is LNHDA, CDR2 SQIVND (reference sequence). The CDR3 is made up of 13 amino acids. Trimming stripped 10 bases from V and 0 bases from J, with 12 bases between. As DNA, the CDR3 is TGTGCCACTTCGTGGGTAGCTAACTATGGCTACACCTTC. Encoded protein: CATSWVANYGYTF.

This clonotype was counted at least ten times. The rearrangement joins TRBV5-6 to TRBJ2-5, with TRBD2 identical over 8 bases. This CDR3 is 12 amino acids long. Germline trimming cut 2 bases from V and 7 bases from J; bases unmatched to any gene: 1. The germline V gene encodes CDR1 SGHDT and CDR2 YYEEEE. The CDR3 DNA reads as TGTGCCAGCAGCTTTCTAGCGGGGACCCAGTACTTC. This gives the protein CASSFLAGTQYF.

The rearrangement joins TRBV20-1 to TRBJ1-1; D perhaps matches TRBD1 (6 bases). CDR3 length: 13 residues. CDR1 is DFQATT and CDR2 is SNEGSKA in the germline V gene (reference sequence). V gave up 6 bases and J gave up 0 bases, with 11 bases separating them. This CDR3 reads CSARGHMNTEAFF. The DNA for the CDR3 is TGCAGTGCCCGGGGACACATGAACACTGAAGCTTTCTTT.

This clonotype came up a few times. This chain joins TRBV15 and TRBJ2-7; TRBD2 matches at 11 bases. CDR1 LNHNV and CDR2 YYDKDF come from the germline V gene (reference sequence). Trimming cost V 10 bases and J 6 bases; bases outside gene matches: 5. The CDR3 is 12 residues long. CDR3 residues: CASGTSGAEQYF. The CDR3 DNA follows: TGTGCCAGCGGGACTAGCGGCGCCGAGCAGTACTTC.

This clonotype turned up a few times. The V gene is TRBV7-3, the J gene TRBJ2-7, with no clear D. This CDR3 is built from 13 residues. V dropped 3 bases and J dropped 2 bases, with 8 bases sitting between them. The germline V gene encodes CDR1 SGHTA and CDR2 FQGTGA. CDR3 bases: TGTGCCAGCAGCTTGGCTGCAGCCTACGAGCAGTACTTC. It is translated as CASSLAAAYEQYF.

CDR3 coding DNA: TGTGCCAGCGGTACCCACCGACCGACAGGGGGGAATTCACCCCTCCACTTT. The encoded protein is CASGTHRPTGGNSPLHF. V usage is TRBV2 and J usage is TRBJ1-6, with TRBD1 matching 9 bases. This CDR3 has 17 residues. V shed 8 bases, J shed 7 bases, and the junction held 15 bases outside the gene matches. Germline loops: CDR1 SNHLY, CDR2 FYNNEI.

The V gene is TRBV2, the J gene TRBJ2-7; TRBD1 matches at 10 bases. Germline assignment: CDR1 SNHLY and CDR2 FYNNEI. After removal of 10 bases from V and 5 bases from J, the junction contained 11 bases not matched to a gene. The CDR3 has 14 amino acids. The CDR3 bases are TGTGCCACCTCGGGGGACAGGGGATCGGACGAGCAGTACTTC. Protein sequence: CATSGDRGSDEQYF.

The chain carries TRBV13 and TRBJ2-1; D may be TRBD1 or TRBD2 (5 bases each). Trimming removed 5 bases from V and 8 bases from J, with 13 bases in between. The CDR3 has 13 amino acids. Germline V gives CDR1 PRHDT, CDR2 FYEKMQ (reference sequence). DNA of the CDR3: TGTGCCAGCAGCACCGGGACCCGACATGAGCAGTTCTTC. It codes for CASSTGTRHEQFF.

The rearrangement uses TRBV5-1 and TRBJ2-7; 7 positions match TRBD1. The CDR3 contains 14 residues. Germline V gives CDR1 SGHRS, CDR2 YFSETQ. The CDR3 loop is CSSSQGQSFSEQYV. The CDR3 DNA follows: TGCTCCAGCAGTCAGGGACAGTCGTTCTCCGAGCAGTACGTC.

The V call is TRBV15, the J call TRBJ2-1; TRBD2 aligns across 7 bases. This CDR3 is 14 amino acids long. With 1 base clipped from V and 10 bases from J, the junction kept 7 bases outside the gene matches. The V gene's germline CDR1 is LNHNV and CDR2 YYDKDF (reference sequence). CDR3 sequence: CATSRAGGRGEQFF. The CDR3 region has the DNA TGTGCCACCAGCAGAGCGGGGGGTCGTGGGGAGCAGTTCTTC.

This clonotype was recorded only once. The gene calls are TRBV7-2 and TRBJ2-3; tentatively, D is TRBD2 (7 bases). Per germline, CDR1 SGHTA and CDR2 FQGNSA. The CDR3 extends over 15 amino acids. Trimming left V 0 bases short and J 3 bases short, with 10 bases between. In DNA, the CDR3 is TGTGCCAGCAGCTTAGCGGGGGGGCAAACAGATACGCAGTATTTT. It specifies CASSLAGGQTDTQYF.

The V call is TRBV25-1, the J call TRBJ2-7; TRBD1 matches 7 bases. J lost 5 bases, V lost 4 bases, and 5 bases had no gene match. CDR1 and CDR2 from the germline V gene are MGHDK and SYGVNS. This CDR3 has 13 amino acids. The CDR3 sequence is CASSGQGVHEQYF. CDR3 coding DNA: TGTGCCAGCAGTGGACAGGGCGTCCACGAGCAGTACTTC.

The J gene is TRBJ1-5, the V gene TRBV19, with D unresolved. Germline V gene sequence: CDR1 LNHDA, CDR2 SQIVND (reference sequence). The V gene lost 5 bases and the J gene lost 3 bases, with 11 bases spanning the gap. This CDR3 comprises 14 residues. The CDR3 DNA reads as TGTGCCAGTAGTCCCAGACTTAACAATCAGCCCCAGCATTTT. Its protein product is CASSPRLNNQPQHF.

A single count supports this clonotype. CDR3 in amino acids: CASSPDAGDGQPQHF. The CDR3 coding sequence is TGCGCCAGCAGTCCGGATGCAGGGGACGGGCAGCCCCAGCATTTT. The chain joins TRBV5-1 to TRBJ1-5; TRBD1 might be the D (6 bases). Germline V gene data show CDR1 as SGHRS and CDR2 as YFSETQ. V was cut by 5 bases and J by 7 bases, with 19 bases left in between. The CDR3 has 15 amino acids.

V and J are TRBV20-1 and TRBJ1-2; D is undetermined. Trimming cost V 5 bases and J 6 bases, with 7 bases left between them. The CDR3 consists of 10 residues. Germline V CDR1 and CDR2: DFQATT, SNEGSKA (reference sequence). CDR3 DNA sequence: TGCAGTGCTCCTCACAATGGCTACACCTTC. Protein product: CSAPHNGYTF.

A single count supports this clonotype. The chain employs TRBV5-1 and TRBJ2-7, with 12 positions matching TRBD2. Germline V gene sequence: CDR1 SGHRS, CDR2 YFSETQ. With V trimmed by 5 bases and J by 8 bases, 5 bases remained unmatched. CDR3 size: 13 residues. CDR3 amino acids: CASRTSGGYKQYF. The CDR3 DNA sequence: TGCGCCAGCAGGACTAGCGGGGGATACAAGCAGTACTTC.

The V gene is TRBV7-2, the J gene TRBJ2-5; D call uncertain. Germline V lookup: CDR1 SGHTA, CDR2 FQGNSA. This CDR3 is 13 amino acids long. V was clipped by 1 base and J by 2 bases, with 5 bases between them. CDR3 protein: CASSLVQQETQYF. In DNA form, the CDR3 reads TGTGCCAGCAGCTTAGTTCAGCAAGAGACCCAGTACTTC.